This note documents a single TCR beta chain sequence. The sample is drawn from a study of blood T cell repertoires in COVID-19. V shed 5 bases, J shed 6 bases, and the junction held 7 bases outside the gene matches. Germline V gives CDR1 KGHSH, CDR2 LQKENI. The CDR3 is 15 amino acids. In the study's own analysis: Reference gene primer amplification yielded estimated nucleated cell counts. TCRdb's copy holds only in-frame clones and misses some; the assay was immunoSEQ multiplex PCR. That table supplies the V and J calls and clone size; D and trimming were determined from the DNA. This sample has roughly 180,000 clones; around 87% occur once, and the top ten carry approximately 2.1%.

This receptor was obtained from a woman younger than 45 who had recovered from COVID-19. The rearrangement joins TRBV18 to TRBJ1-1; TRBD1 matches at 12 bases. Specimen: PBMCs or T cells enriched from blood (not recorded which). The DNA for the CDR3 is TGTGCCAGCTCATCGGGACAGGGGGCTGGCGCTGAAGCTTTCTTT. This codes for CASSSGQGAGAEAFF.